This is a list of T cell receptor beta chains from one sample in a study of graft-versus-host responses after intestinal transplantation. Profiled with immunoSEQ multiplex PCR; TCRdb holds only in-frame clones, not every one. This sample yields over 40,000 clones, of which 85% to 95% are seen a single time; roughly 6% belongs to the top ten. The specimen comprised PBMCs, sampled about 800 days after a first intestinal transplant, on the day of a second. These receptors were collected from a human patient who received an intestinal transplant, so some T cells may come from the graft donor. Both conserved end residues are part of each CDR3. Fields, in order: J gene, clone size, D gene, CDR3 length, V gene, CDR3 DNA, CDR3 protein. A D gene is named only where the DNA matches it firmly. Expanded clones are given a class, and other clones once, few, many or no size at all.

TRBJ2-7 | - | - | 14 | TRBV27 | TGTGCCAGCTCCACCAGCAGGCCCCCCTACGAGCAGTACTTC | CASSTSRPPYEQYF
TRBJ1-1 | - | - | 14 | TRBV11-3 | TGTGCCAGCAGCTTATGGGCTATGAACACTGAAGCTTTCTTT | CASSLWAMNTEAFF
TRBJ1-2 | - | TRBD1 | 14 | TRBV7-9 | TGTGCCAGCAGCTTGGCCAGGGGGCGGGGGGGCTACACCTTC | CASSLARGRGGYTF
TRBJ2-1 | - | - | 13 | TRBV9 | TGTGCCAGCAGCGTAGGGACGGTTGATCAGCAGTTCTTC | CASSVGTVDQQFF
TRBJ2-2 | once | TRBD2 | 16 | TRBV14 | TGTGCCAGCAGCCTGGGACTAGCGGGAGGAGCCGGGGAGCTGTTTTTT | CASSLGLAGGAGELFF
TRBJ2-7 | - | - | 16 | TRBV6-5 | TGTGCCAGCAGTTACTCGTTTGACAGGAGCTCCTACGAGCAGTACTTC | CASSYSFDRSSYEQYF
TRBJ2-5 | - | TRBD2 | 17 | TRBV12-5 | TGTGCTAGTGGTTTGGGGCTAGCGGGAGGGGTCCAAGAGACCCAGTACTTC | CASGLGLAGGVQETQYF
TRBJ2-7 | - | - | 14 | TRBV6-5 | TGTGCCAGCACTGCAGGGCCTAGCTCCTACGAGCAGTACTTC | CASTAGPSSYEQYF
TRBJ2-5 | - | - | 14 | TRBV6-5 | TGTGCCAGCAGCCCGGAAGGACGCAGGGAGACCCAGTACTTC | CASSPEGRRETQYF
TRBJ1-6 | - | - | 13 | TRBV27 | TGTGCCGCGGGGCTGGGATGGAGTTCACCCCTCCACTTT | CAAGLGWSSPLHF
TRBJ2-7 | - | - | 12 | TRBV5-1 | TGCGCCAGCAGCCCGGACCTAGGGGAGCAGTACTTC | CASSPDLGEQYF
TRBJ1-1 | - | - | 12 | TRBV5-1 | TGCGCCAGCAGCTTGGAAGGGGCGGAAGCTTTCTTT | CASSLEGAEAFF
TRBJ2-7 | - | TRBD1 | 17 | TRBV19 | TGTGCCAGTAGTATAGATTTAGTGACAGGGGTCTACTACGAGCAGTACTTC | CASSIDLVTGVYYEQYF
TRBJ2-5 | - | - | 13 | TRBV7-9 | TGTGCCAGCAGCCTGTTCAGGGAAGAGACCCAGTACTTC | CASSLFREETQYF
TRBJ2-1 | - | TRBD1 | 15 | TRBV7-8 | TGTGCCAGCAGCTTAGGGATCGACAGGGGAAATGAGCAGTTCTTC | CASSLGIDRGNEQFF
TRBJ2-1 | - | - | 15 | TRBV6-5 | TGTGCCAGCAGTTTCCTACTCGGCCCCTACAATGAGCAGTTCTTC | CASSFLLGPYNEQFF
TRBJ2-5 | - | - | 14 | TRBV13 | TGTGCCAGCAGCATTGACAGCTCCCAAGAGACCCAGTACTTC | CASSIDSSQETQYF
TRBJ2-3 | once | TRBD1 | 14 | TRBV29-1 | TGCAGCGTTACCGGGACAGGTCCTACAGATACGCAGTATTTT | CSVTGTGPTDTQYF
TRBJ2-6 | once | - | 20 | TRBV12-5 | TGTGCTAGTGGTTTGGTACTAGGAGGGGGCCCGTTCGCTGGGGCCAACGTCCTGACTTTC | CASGLVLGGGPFAGANVLTF
TRBJ2-7 | - | TRBD2 | 14 | TRBV5-1 | TGCGCCAGCAGCCCTGTTGGCGGGAGCTACGAGCAGTACTTC | CASSPVGGSYEQYF
TRBJ1-5 | - | - | 14 | TRBV10-3 | TGTGCCATCAGTCCGGGCGATGGGAATCAGCCCCAGCATTTT | CAISPGDGNQPQHF
TRBJ1-2 | - | TRBD1 | 13 | TRBV5-1 | TGCGCCAGCAGCTTGGAAGGGGGCGGGGGCTACACCTTC | CASSLEGGGGYTF
TRBJ1-4 | - | - | 15 | TRBV7-9 | TGTGCCAGCAGCTTAAACGGTCCTCAGGGCGAAAAACTGTTTTTT | CASSLNGPQGEKLFF
TRBJ2-7 | - | - | 18 | TRBV11-1 | TGTGCCAGCAGCTCCCATGAGGAGAGGGTGAATCCTACCTACGAGCAGTACTTC | CASSSHEERVNPTYEQYF
TRBJ2-4 | - | - | 14 | TRBV7-9 | TGTGCCAGCAGCATAAACACAGCCAAAAACATTCAGTACTTC | CASSINTAKNIQYF
TRBJ2-2 | - | TRBD1 | 15 | TRBV25-1 | TGTGCCAGCAGTGACGACAGGGGGTGGACCGGGGAGCTGTTTTTT | CASSDDRGWTGELFF
TRBJ2-5 | - | TRBD2 | 18 | TRBV5-4 | TGTGCCAGCAGCAGGAAGATCTCTAGCGGCCCAGACCAAGAGACCCAGTACTTC | CASSRKISSGPDQETQYF
TRBJ1-1 | once | - | 15 | TRBV4-1 | TGCGCCAGCAGCCCGCAATTGGGTCGAAACACTGAAGCTTTCTTT | CASSPQLGRNTEAFF
TRBJ2-5 | - | - | 13 | TRBV5-4 | TGTGCCAGCAGCCCCACCGATTCAGAGACCCAGTACTTC | CASSPTDSETQYF
TRBJ1-1 | - | - | 13 | TRBV11-3 | TGTGCCAGCAGCTCCCAGGGAGACACTGAAGCTTTCTTT | CASSSQGDTEAFF
TRBJ1-5 | - | - | 12 | TRBV19 | TGTGCCAGTAGGACAGGATCTACGGCCCAGCATTTT | CASRTGSTAQHF
TRBJ1-3 | - | - | 13 | TRBV30 | TGTGCCTGGAGTCCGCTATCTGGAAACACCATATATTTT | CAWSPLSGNTIYF
TRBJ2-3 | - | TRBD2 | 15 | TRBV18 | TGTGCCAGCTCGCGAAGCGGGAGTGGCACAGATACGCAGTGTTTT | CASSRSGSGTDTQCF
TRBJ1-6 | - | TRBD1 | 17 | TRBV9 | TGTGCCAGCAGCCCACGTGGGACAGGGGTGAATAATTCACCCCTCCACTTT | CASSPRGTGVNNSPLHF
TRBJ2-7 | - | TRBD2 | 13 | TRBV6-5 | TGTGCCAGCATTGGCGGGAGCTCCTACGAGCAGTACTTC | CASIGGSSYEQYF
TRBJ2-5 | - | - | 17 | TRBV6-1 | TGTGCCAGCAGTGCTCTCGTTGGGGCAGGATCGGTAGAGACCCAGTACTTC | CASSALVGAGSVETQYF
TRBJ2-7 | - | - | 16 | TRBV4-1 | TGCGCCAGCAGCCCCCTGGGAAGGGGAAAAAACTACGAGCAGTACTTC | CASSPLGRGKNYEQYF
TRBJ2-5 | - | - | 14 | TRBV7-2 | TGTGCCAGCAGCCTAGGACAGCTACAAGAGACCCAGCACTTC | CASSLGQLQETQHF
TRBJ2-5 | - | TRBD2 | 17 | TRBV9 | TGTGCCAGCAGCCCCCTACCGGGACTAGCGGGAGAAGAGACCCAGTACTTC | CASSPLPGLAGEETQYF
TRBJ1-1 | - | - | 12 | TRBV12-5 | TGTGCTAGTCGGAAGTCTGACACTGAAGCTTTCTTT | CASRKSDTEAFF
TRBJ1-4 | - | - | 11 | TRBV2 | TGTGCCAGCACAGAACAGGAAAAACTGTTTTTT | CASTEQEKLFF
TRBJ2-5 | - | TRBD1 | 14 | TRBV15 | TGTGCCACCAGCTGGACAGGGGTCCAAGAGACCCAGTACTTC | CATSWTGVQETQYF
TRBJ2-5 | - | - | 15 | TRBV14 | TGTGCCAGCAGCCAAGGAGCGGCGTTGCAAGAGACCCAGTACTTC | CASSQGAALQETQYF
TRBJ1-1 | - | - | 14 | TRBV6-5 | TGTGCCAGCCGAGAACAGGGTTGGAGGACTGAAGCTTTCTTT | CASREQGWRTEAFF
TRBJ2-7 | - | TRBD1 | 15 | TRBV7-3 | TGTGCCAGCAGCTTCAACTCGGGACAGAGCTACGAGCAGTACTTC | CASSFNSGQSYEQYF
TRBJ1-5 | once | - | 14 | TRBV10-3 | TGTGCCATCAGTGGATCCCGGACCGATCAGCCCCAGCATTTT | CAISGSRTDQPQHF
TRBJ2-3 | - | TRBD2 | 16 | TRBV10-1 | TGCGCCAGCAGCCCCGGGACTAGCGGGAGTGCAGATACGCAGTATTTT | CASSPGTSGSADTQYF
TRBJ2-1 | - | - | 15 | TRBV5-6 | TGTGCCAGCAGCACGGACTTTATCCGGGCCAATGAGCAGTTCTTC | CASSTDFIRANEQFF
TRBJ2-6 | - | TRBD1 | 16 | TRBV29-1 | TGCAGCGTTGCGGGACAGGGGGAAGATGGGGCCAACGTCCTGACTTTC | CSVAGQGEDGANVLTF
TRBJ1-4 | - | TRBD1 | 14 | TRBV9 | TGTGCCAGCAGCGTGACAGGGGGCGGTGAAAAACTGTTTTTT | CASSVTGGGEKLFF
TRBJ1-3 | - | - | 15 | TRBV7-9 | TGTGCCAGCAGCTTATCGACCTACTCTGGAAACACCATATATTTT | CASSLSTYSGNTIYF
TRBJ1-1 | once | - | 13 | TRBV10-1 | TGCGCCAGCAGTGAGTCGTGGGGGGCGAAGACTTTCTTT | CASSESWGAKTFF
TRBJ2-3 | - | - | 15 | TRBV18 | TGTGCCAGCTCACCACTTGGATCGGGCACAGATACGCAGTATTTT | CASSPLGSGTDTQYF
TRBJ1-1 | - | - | 14 | TRBV5-4 | TGTGCCAGCAGCGCTACAGGTCCGAACACTGAAGCTTTCTTT | CASSATGPNTEAFF